Listed here is a single T cell receptor (beta chain). The antigen is unknown. The table came from immunoSEQ multiplex PCR; TCRdb's copy has only in-frame clones and leaves some out. In the table there are tens of thousands of clones, roughly 87% of which are singletons. These data originate in a study of siplizumab effects on memory and regulatory T cells. Study observations and caveats: There appeared to be greater diversity in naive T cells than in memory cells, and naive T cells seemed major contributors to the alloresponse. Roughly 75-97% of proliferating clones (CD4+ or CD8+) could not be assigned a naive or memory phenotype.

The trim removed 5 bases at V and 5 bases at J, leaving 16 bases unmatched. The germline V gene encodes CDR1 SEHNR and CDR2 FQNEAQ (reference sequence). The CDR3 has 17 amino acids. The TCR was taken from a human donor in good health. Sequenced sample: naive CD8+ T cells sorted from blood. The rearrangement links TRBV7-9 to TRBJ2-7; 9 nucleotides match TRBD2. CDR3 DNA sequence: TGTGCCAGCAGCGGGTCCCACCCGGGACTAGCTTTCGACGAGCAGTACTTC. Protein: CASSGSHPGLAFDEQYF.